This TCR beta chain was recovered during a study of blood T cell repertoires in COVID-19 (dated by TCRdb to the early 2020s). About the investigation overall: Samples from collaborators originated in the United States, Italy and Spain and spanned both the acute and convalescent phases of COVID-19. The prospective study material was composed of cDNA or gDNA derived from T cells, B-cell-depleted T cells, or PBMCs. Samples were obtained from the ongoing ImmuneRACE study (first 160 participants) and from roughly 1,300 subjects provided by 6 global collaborators. The repertoires were released in a freely available public database meant as a resource for research on the immune response to SARS-CoV-2. Sample metadata almost always included a de-identified subject ID, COVID-19 status, age in years and sex. HLA class I and class II types, where available, came from metadata supplied by the sample provider rather than from assay-based typing. The dataset comprised deeply sampled blood TCRbeta repertoires from subjects exposed to, actively infected with, or recovered from COVID-19.

The germline ends are 15 bases apart after V is trimmed by 6 bases and J by 4 bases. CDR1 and CDR2 were assigned from the germline V gene as MNHEY and SVGAGI. From cysteine to phenylalanine, the CDR3 is 14 amino acids long. Only the CDR3 DNA is retained, 42 bases long and in frame from the first base. The immunoSEQ Assay, a bias-controlled multiplex PCR, was used to amplify TCRbeta CDR3 regions from genomic DNA. Per the original workflow: Within the assay, amplification of reference gene primers was used to estimate how many nucleated cells each sample contained. To quantify the absolute abundance of each unique TCRbeta CDR3 rearrangement, sequence reads were collapsed and filtered. For each sample, productive Simpson clonality was calculated as the square root of Simpson's diversity index across productive rearrangements. TCRdb holds this immuneACCESS table with in-frame rearrangements only. Some clones are missing; in checked studies, unresolved V genes explain under half, and the rest has no known cause. The V and J calls and clone size were taken over from that table, and D and trimming were inferred from the DNA. The table for this sample lists about 74,000 clones; roughly 88% of them were counted only once. In total, the top ten clones hold less than 2% of the sample.

General study outcomes and caveats: The quantity of clinical and demographic metadata differed by source and by participant and was supplied without curation.

Whole blood was collected in K2EDTA tubes by collaborating institutions according to the institutions' own protocols. For TCRbeta analysis, collaborators shipped samples as frozen whole blood, isolated PBMCs, or DNA extracted from either of those sample types. This clone was seen only a few times. There is no known antigen for this receptor. There are no base qualities to consult, and no much larger clone falls within one base. The chain is assembled from TRBV6-5 and TRBJ1-2; a tentative D call is TRBD1 (6 bases match). The TCR sequence derives from a woman of 80 years or more with active or convalescent COVID-19. The sequencing input was peripheral blood. The DNA sequence is given as TGTGCCAGCAGCCGAGACAGGAACATCTATGGCTACACCTTC. This gives the protein CASSRDRNIYGYTF.